These 9 T cell receptor beta chains share one sample of origin, sequenced in a study. In TCRdb, the 5' RACE reads were re-called with MiXCR into one record per CDR3 protein. The repertoire has some 45,000 distinct CDR3 sequences, about 28% of them found once; the top ten carry approximately 2.3%. The sequencing sample was made of naive CD4+ T cells sorted from blood. As to subset: naive CD4+ T cells, CD4+CD45RA+CD25-. All receptors derive from a female donor with breast cancer.

This clonotype was seen more than once but under ten times. This chain links TRBV2 with TRBJ2-7; D could derive from TRBD1 or TRBD2 (5 bases each). This CDR3 spans 14 amino acids. Germline V gene lookup returns CDR1 SNHLY and CDR2 FYNNEI. V was trimmed by 6 bases and J by 3 bases, leaving 15 bases between them. The CDR3 loop is CASREGRVFYEQYF. CDR3 DNA: TGTGCCAGCAGAGAGGGACGGGTCTTCTACGAGCAGTACTTC.

Relative to its sample, this clonotype is medium-sized. The CDR3, as DNA: TGCGCCAGCAGCTCAACAGGGGCGACAGATACGCAGTATTTT. Protein product: CASSSTGATDTQYF. This chain joins TRBV5-1 and TRBJ2-3; 7 bases are a match to TRBD1. Trimming at V came to 3 bases and at J to 3 bases, leaving 4 bases not matched to a gene. The length of the CDR3 is 14 residues. Germline lookup yields CDR1 SGHRS and CDR2 YFSETQ.

This clonotype has ten or more counts. The rearrangement uses TRBV20-1 and TRBJ2-5; D uncertain. Trimming removed 6 bases from V and 9 bases from J, with 14 bases in between. Germline CDR1 DFQATT, CDR2 SNEGSKA (reference sequence). The CDR3 runs to 11 residues. CDR3 in DNA: TGCAGTGCAACGAATTTCGAGGCCCAGTACTTC. As protein: CSATNFEAQYF.

This clonotype ranks as medium-sized. This chain connects TRBV7-3 to TRBJ2-1; 9 nucleotides agree with TRBD2. Germline V gene data show CDR1 as SGHTA and CDR2 as FQGTGA. Losses at the gene ends were 4 bases for V and 8 bases for J; bases not matched to a gene: 9. This CDR3 has 15 residues. The CDR3 DNA reads TGTGCCAGCAGCTGGTCCAGCGGGGGGACGGATGAGCAGTTCTTC. Residues: CASSWSSGGTDEQFF.

The table lists this clonotype with a count of one. J is TRBJ1-5 and V is TRBV2; the D gene is possibly TRBD1 (5 bases). Germline V gives CDR1 SNHLY, CDR2 FYNNEI. V lost 4 bases and J 6 bases, leaving 16 bases between the germline ends. CDR3 length: 15 amino acids. The CDR3 sequence: CASSVGTGRGQPQHF. The CDR3 DNA reads TGTGCCAGCAGTGTAGGAACAGGAAGGGGTCAGCCCCAGCATTTT. The complete variable domain, with remaining parts taken from reference TRBV2 and TRBJ1-5, reads EPEVTQTPSHQVTQMGQEVILRCVPISNHLYFYWYRQILGQKVEFLVSFYNNEISEKSEIFDDQFSVERPDGSNFTLKIRSTKLEDSAMYFCASSVGTGRGQPQHFGDGTRLSIL.

This clonotype has only a few counts. V and J are TRBV7-2 and TRBJ2-1, with no clear D. Germline CDR1 and CDR2: SGHTA and FQGNSA. This CDR3 spans 13 amino acids. V lost 1 base and J lost 8, with 9 bases in between. The CDR3 here is CASSLGLWDEQFF. Here the CDR3 DNA reads TGTGCCAGCAGCTTAGGTTTATGGGATGAGCAGTTCTTC.

This clonotype was counted a few times. J is TRBJ1-3 and V is TRBV7-2, with no clear D. V lost 5 bases, J lost 0 bases, and 14 bases lay in between. The CDR3 is made up of 16 amino acids. CDR1 and CDR2 from the germline V gene are SGHTA and FQGNSA. CDR3 nucleotide sequence: TGTGCCAGCAGCCCAAATTTACTGGGCTCTGGAAACACCATATATTTT. Its protein product is CASSPNLLGSGNTIYF.

This clonotype was recorded many times. As DNA, the CDR3 is TGCAGTGCTAGCACGGGACGGAGGGTCACTGAAGCTTTCTTT. Translated: CSASTGRRVTEAFF. This chain uses TRBV20-1 with TRBJ1-1; possibly TRBD1 for D (5 bases). Trimming shortened V by 3 bases and J by 4 bases, and 15 bases separated the two germline ends. This CDR3 comprises 14 residues. Germline V gene lookup returns CDR1 DFQATT and CDR2 SNEGSKA (reference sequence).

This clonotype was seen more than once but under ten times. The chain links TRBV2 to TRBJ2-5, with no clear D. V was cut by 2 bases and J by 2 bases, with 3 bases left in between. Germline-derived CDR1 and CDR2 are SNHLY and FYNNEI. This CDR3 has 12 residues. For the CDR3, the DNA is TGTGCCAGCAGTGAATATCAAGAGACCCAGTACTTC. Translated: CASSEYQETQYF.